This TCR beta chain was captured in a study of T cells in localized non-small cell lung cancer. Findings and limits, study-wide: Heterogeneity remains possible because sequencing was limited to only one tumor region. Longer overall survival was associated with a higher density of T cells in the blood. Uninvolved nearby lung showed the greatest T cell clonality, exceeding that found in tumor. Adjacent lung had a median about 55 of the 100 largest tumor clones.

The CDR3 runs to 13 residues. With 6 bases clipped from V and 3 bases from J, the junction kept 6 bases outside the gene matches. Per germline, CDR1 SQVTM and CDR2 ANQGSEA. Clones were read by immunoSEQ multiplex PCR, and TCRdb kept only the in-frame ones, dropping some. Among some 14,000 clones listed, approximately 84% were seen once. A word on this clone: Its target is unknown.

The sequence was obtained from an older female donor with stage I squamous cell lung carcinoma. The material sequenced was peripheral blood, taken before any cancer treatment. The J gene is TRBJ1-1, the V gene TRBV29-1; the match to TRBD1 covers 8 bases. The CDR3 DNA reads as TGCAGCGTCAAGACAGGGGTGGACACTGAAGCTTTCTTT. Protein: CSVKTGVDTEAFF.